Presented here are 18 T cell receptor beta chains from one specimen sequenced in a study of blood T cell repertoires in COVID-19. TCRdb keeps only in-frame clones here, not all; method: immunoSEQ multiplex PCR. This sample has roughly 260,000 clones; 82% occur once, and the top ten carry 4% to 6%. Sequenced input: peripheral blood. All receptors come from a woman of 80 years or more with active or convalescent COVID-19.

The genes are TRBV7-2 and TRBJ1-2, with D tentatively TRBD1 (5 bases). CDR1 and CDR2 from the germline V gene are SGHTA and FQGNSA. V dropped 0 bases and J dropped 5 bases, with 10 bases sitting between them. The CDR3 runs to 14 residues. The CDR3 reads CASSLAGQGYGYTF. CDR3 bases: TGTGCCAGCAGCTTAGCCGGGCAGGGATATGGCTACACCTTC.

The chain recombines TRBV30 with TRBJ1-1, with TRBD1 matching 9 bases. The CDR3 contains 14 residues. Germline V gene sequence: CDR1 GTSNPN, CDR2 SVGIG (reference sequence). The V gene end was trimmed by 2 bases and the J gene end by 4 bases; junction bases not matched to a gene: 5. The CDR3 region is CAWSRGQGGTEAFF. The CDR3 bases are TGTGCCTGGAGTAGGGGACAGGGCGGCACTGAAGCTTTCTTT. The variable domain in full, completed from reference TRBV30 and TRBJ1-1, reads SQTIHQWPATLVQPVGSPLSLECTVEGTSNPNLYWYRQAAGRGLQLLFYSVGIGQISSEVPQNLSASRPQDRQFILSSKKLLLSDSGFYLCAWSRGQGGTEAFFGQGTRLTVV.

The sample holds one count of this clone. The genes are TRBV19 and TRBJ1-1; 7 bases are shared with TRBD1. The V segment lost 7 bases and the J segment 1 base; nucleotides outside the gene matches: 6. From germline, CDR1 is LNHDA and CDR2 SQIVND (reference sequence). This CDR3 has 14 amino acids. The CDR3 spells CASTAGTANTEAFF. CDR3 bases: TGTGCCAGTACCGCTGGGACAGCGAACACTGAAGCTTTCTTT.

This clone was recorded only once. The genes are TRBV6-5 and TRBJ2-7; 7 bases are shared with TRBD1. The CDR3 consists of 14 residues. The germline gives CDR1 MNHEY, CDR2 SVGAGI. The junction had 10 bases not matched to a gene; V was cut back by 6 bases and J by 5 bases. DNA of the CDR3: TGTGCCAGCAGGTCGACAGGGAGAGTGGACGAGCAGTACTTC. Translated: CASRSTGRVDEQYF.

This chain connects TRBV5-5 to TRBJ2-1; D is unresolved. Per the germline V gene, CDR1 is SGHKS and CDR2 is YYEKEE (reference sequence). The CDR3 has 15 amino acids. Trimming took 4 bases from V and 3 from J, leaving 14 bases between them. CDR3 DNA: TGTGCCAGCAGCCGCTCGGAGACCTTCTACAATGAGCAGTTCTTC. It encodes CASSRSETFYNEQFF.

The J gene is TRBJ2-5, the V gene TRBV11-2; D ambiguous. Trimming left V 10 bases short and J 1 base short, with 16 bases between. Germline CDR1 is SGHAT and CDR2 is FQNNGV. The length of the CDR3 is 14 residues. The CDR3 DNA reads as TGTGCCACCTCTTACTCACAGTTCCAAGAGACCCAGTACTTC. Its translation: CATSYSQFQETQYF.

The chain couples TRBV5-1 to TRBJ1-1; 9 bases are shared with TRBD1. The ends lost 1 base at V and 1 base at J; junction bases unmatched: 5. This CDR3 has 16 residues. The germline gives CDR1 SGHRS, CDR2 YFSETQ. The CDR3 sequence: CASSLRTGAPNTEAFF. For the CDR3, the DNA is TGCGCCAGCAGCTTGAGGACAGGGGCCCCGAACACTGAAGCTTTCTTT.

The V gene is TRBV19, the J gene TRBJ1-2; D not certain. V was cut by 1 base and J by 5 bases, with 8 bases left in between. Germline CDR1 reads LNHDA; CDR2 reads SQIVND (reference sequence). The CDR3 totals 13 residues. The CDR3 DNA follows: TGTGCCAGTAGTATAGGCGAGGCTTATGGCTACACCTTC. Encoded protein: CASSIGEAYGYTF.

The chain recombines TRBV5-1 with TRBJ2-7, with TRBD1 matching over 9 bases. V lost 4 bases, J lost 0 bases, and 11 bases stayed unmatched. This CDR3 region has 17 residues. CDR1 and CDR2 (germline): SGHRS, YFSETQ. The CDR3 sequence is CASSGAPGTGPSYEQYF. For the CDR3, the DNA is TGCGCCAGCAGCGGAGCTCCCGGGACAGGGCCCTCCTACGAGCAGTACTTC.

The J gene is TRBJ1-1, the V gene TRBV27, with D hard to call. V lost 1 base, J lost 5 bases, and 8 bases lay in between. The length of the CDR3 is 13 residues. Germline-derived CDR1 and CDR2 are MNHEY and SMNVEV (reference sequence). DNA for the CDR3: TGTGCCAGCAGTTTATACACACAGACTGAAGCTTTCTTT. Its protein product is CASSLYTQTEAFF.

The chain links TRBV3-1 (or the pseudogene TRBV3-2) to TRBJ1-1; no clear D. CDR1 is LGHDT and CDR2 is YNNKEL in the germline V gene (reference sequence). The CDR3 is made up of 15 amino acids. Between the trimmed V and J ends, which lost 1 base and 1 base, there was a span of 10 bases. The CDR3 DNA is TGTGCCAGCAGCCAAGGTCGACTGCAGAACACTGAAGCTTTCTTT. The encoded protein is CASSQGRLQNTEAFF.

The chain links TRBV10-3 to TRBJ1-5; possibly TRBD1 for D (5 bases). The CDR3 is 13 residues long. CDR1 and CDR2 from the germline V gene are ENHRY and SYGVKD. Trimming removed 6 bases from V and 3 bases from J, with 9 bases in between. The CDR3 here is CAISDSNNQPQHF. The CDR3 DNA follows: TGTGCCATCAGCGACAGCAACAATCAGCCCCAGCATTTT.

This chain uses TRBV11-2 with TRBJ1-1, with a tentative D call TRBD1 (5 bases). V was pared by 2 bases and J by 6 bases, with 10 bases between. Germline V gives CDR1 SGHAT, CDR2 FQNNGV. The CDR3 loop spans 13 amino acids. The CDR3 here is CASSLIQGAEAFF. The CDR3 DNA is TGTGCCAGCAGCTTAATCCAGGGCGCTGAAGCTTTCTTT.

This rearrangement joins TRBV30 to TRBJ1-1; TRBD1 agrees at 10 bases. The trim removed 8 bases at V and 5 bases at J, leaving 11 bases unmatched. The CDR3 has 14 residues. Per the germline V gene, CDR1 is GTSNPN and CDR2 is SVGIG (reference sequence). CDR3 coding DNA: TGTGCCGCGGCCTCCGGGACAGGGGCGACTGAAGCTTTCTTT. Encoded protein: CAAASGTGATEAFF.

The genes are TRBV28 and TRBJ1-5; D perhaps matches TRBD1 (5 bases). Deletions cut 1 base from V and 2 bases from J, with 15 bases between. The germline CDR1 and CDR2 sequences are MDHEN and SYDVKM. CDR3 length: 17 amino acids. For the CDR3, the DNA is TGTGCCAGCAGTTTATCGGGGGGAGGTCTTGGCAATCAGCCCCAGCATTTT. It specifies CASSLSGGGLGNQPQHF.

The chain recombines TRBV5-1 with TRBJ1-1; D gene uncertain. The CDR3 totals 14 residues. In germline, CDR1 is SGHRS, CDR2 YFSETQ. Trimming removed 0 bases at V and 0 bases at J, with 6 bases between. DNA for the CDR3: TGCGCCAGCAGCTTGGAACCGGTGAACACTGAAGCTTTCTTT. Translating it yields CASSLEPVNTEAFF.

This clone was seen only a few times. V and J are TRBV4-2 and TRBJ2-2, with D unclear. CDR3 length: 15 amino acids. Germline V gene lookup returns CDR1 LGHNA and CDR2 YNFKEQ. Between the trimmed V and J ends, which lost 0 bases and 3 bases, there was a span of 8 bases. The DNA for the CDR3 is TGTGCCAGCAGCCAAGAGGGCAGATACACCGGGGAGCTGTTTTTT. Residues: CASSQEGRYTGELFF.

A remark on this clone: Other nucleotide sequences in the sample specify the same CDR3. J is TRBJ2-2 and V is TRBV19; D unclear. The V gene's germline CDR1 is LNHDA and CDR2 SQIVND (reference sequence). V lost 1 base to trimming and J lost 4 bases, with 7 bases between them. CDR3 size: 14 residues. The CDR3: CASSIGRGTGELFF. DNA of the CDR3: TGTGCCAGTAGTATAGGGAGAGGCACCGGGGAGCTGTTTTTT.